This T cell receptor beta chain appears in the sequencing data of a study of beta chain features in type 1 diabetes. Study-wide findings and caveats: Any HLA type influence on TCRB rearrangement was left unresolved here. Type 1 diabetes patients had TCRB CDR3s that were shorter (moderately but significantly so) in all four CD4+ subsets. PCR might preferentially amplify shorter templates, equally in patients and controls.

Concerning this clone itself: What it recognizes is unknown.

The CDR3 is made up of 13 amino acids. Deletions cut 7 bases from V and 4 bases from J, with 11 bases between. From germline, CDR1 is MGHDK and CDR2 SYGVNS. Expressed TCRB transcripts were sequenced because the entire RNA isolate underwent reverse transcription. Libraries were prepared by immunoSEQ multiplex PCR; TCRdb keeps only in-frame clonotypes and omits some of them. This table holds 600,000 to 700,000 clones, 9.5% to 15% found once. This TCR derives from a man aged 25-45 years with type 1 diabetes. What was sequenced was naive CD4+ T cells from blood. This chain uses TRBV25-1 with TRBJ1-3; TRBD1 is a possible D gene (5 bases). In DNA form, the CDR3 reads TGTGCCAGCAAGGGGCTCGGCGGAAACACCATATATTTT. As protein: CASKGLGGNTIYF.